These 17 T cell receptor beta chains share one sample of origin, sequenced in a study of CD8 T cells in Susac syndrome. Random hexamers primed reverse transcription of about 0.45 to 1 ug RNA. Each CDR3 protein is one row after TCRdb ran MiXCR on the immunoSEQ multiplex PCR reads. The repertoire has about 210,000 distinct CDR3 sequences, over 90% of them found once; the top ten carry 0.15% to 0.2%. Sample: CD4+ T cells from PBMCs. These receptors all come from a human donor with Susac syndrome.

In nucleotides, the CDR3 is TGTGCCAGCAGCCCGAGCCCCACCGGGGAGCTGTTTTTT. This translates into CASSPSPTGELFF. The chain recombines TRBV6-6 with TRBJ2-2, with D unresolved. V shed 6 bases and J shed 4 bases, with 9 bases lying between them. The CDR3 covers 13 residues. CDR1 is MNHNY, CDR2 SVGAGI, per germline (reference sequence).

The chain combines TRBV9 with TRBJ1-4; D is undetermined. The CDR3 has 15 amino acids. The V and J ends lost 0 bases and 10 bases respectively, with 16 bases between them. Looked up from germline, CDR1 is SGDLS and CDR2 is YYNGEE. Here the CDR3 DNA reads TGTGCCAGCAGCGTAGACCGGGGTCGGGGTTCAAAACTGTTTTTT. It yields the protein CASSVDRGRGSKLFF.

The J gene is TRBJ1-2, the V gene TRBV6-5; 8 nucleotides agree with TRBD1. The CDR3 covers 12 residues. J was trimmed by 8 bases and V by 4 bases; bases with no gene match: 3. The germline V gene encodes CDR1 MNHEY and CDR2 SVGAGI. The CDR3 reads CASSSGGGGYTF. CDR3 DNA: TGTGCCAGCAGTTCAGGGGGCGGGGGCTACACCTTC.

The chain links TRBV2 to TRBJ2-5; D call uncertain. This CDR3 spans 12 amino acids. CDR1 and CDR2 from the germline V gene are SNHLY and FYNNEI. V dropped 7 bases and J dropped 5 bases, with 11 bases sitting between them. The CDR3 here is CASTAEDETQYF. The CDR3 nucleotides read TGTGCCAGCACTGCCGAGGATGAGACCCAGTACTTC. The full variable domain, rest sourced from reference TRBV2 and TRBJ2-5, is EPEVTQTPSHQVTQMGQEVILRCVPISNHLYFYWYRQILGQKVEFLVSFYNNEISEKSEIFDDQFSVERPDGSNFTLKIRSTKLEDSAMYFCASTAEDETQYFGPGTRLLVL.

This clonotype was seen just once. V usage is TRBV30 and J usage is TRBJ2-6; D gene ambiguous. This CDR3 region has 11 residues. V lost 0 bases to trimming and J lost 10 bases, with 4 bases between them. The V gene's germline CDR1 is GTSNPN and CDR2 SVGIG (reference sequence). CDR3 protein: CAWSVENVLTF. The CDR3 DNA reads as TGTGCCTGGAGTGTAGAGAACGTCCTGACTTTC.

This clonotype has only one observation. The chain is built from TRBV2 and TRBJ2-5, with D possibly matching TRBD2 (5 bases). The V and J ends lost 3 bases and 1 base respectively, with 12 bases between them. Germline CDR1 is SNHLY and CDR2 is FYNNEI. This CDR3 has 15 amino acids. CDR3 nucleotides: TGTGCCAGCAGTGAGAAGGCTAGCTCCCAAGAGACCCAGTACTTC. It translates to CASSEKASSQETQYF. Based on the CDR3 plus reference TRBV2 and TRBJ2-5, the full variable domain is EPEVTQTPSHQVTQMGQEVILRCVPISNHLYFYWYRQILGQKVEFLVSFYNNEISEKSEIFDDQFSVERPDGSNFTLKIRSTKLEDSAMYFCASSEKASSQETQYFGPGTRLLVL.

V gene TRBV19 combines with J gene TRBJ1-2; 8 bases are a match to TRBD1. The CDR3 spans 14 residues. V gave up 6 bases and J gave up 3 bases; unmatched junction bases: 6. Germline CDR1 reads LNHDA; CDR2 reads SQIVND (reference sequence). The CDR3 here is CASSPMGQDYGYTF. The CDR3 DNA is TGTGCCAGTAGCCCGATGGGACAGGACTATGGCTACACCTTC.

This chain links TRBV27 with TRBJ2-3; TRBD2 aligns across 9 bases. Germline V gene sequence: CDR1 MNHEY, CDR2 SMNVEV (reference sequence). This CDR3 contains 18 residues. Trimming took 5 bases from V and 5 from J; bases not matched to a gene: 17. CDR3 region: CASSALSKRGESGDTQYF. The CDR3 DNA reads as TGTGCCAGCAGTGCCCTGTCTAAGCGGGGGGAATCAGGAGATACGCAGTATTTT.

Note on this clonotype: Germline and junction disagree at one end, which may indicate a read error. CDR3 sequence: CSASRGGF. The DNA of the CDR3 is TGCAGTGCTAGCCGGGGAGGCTTT. The V gene is TRBV20-1, the J gene TRBJ1-1; unclear D gene. The CDR3 extends over 8 amino acids. Germline-derived CDR1 and CDR2 are DFQATT and SNEGSKA (reference sequence).

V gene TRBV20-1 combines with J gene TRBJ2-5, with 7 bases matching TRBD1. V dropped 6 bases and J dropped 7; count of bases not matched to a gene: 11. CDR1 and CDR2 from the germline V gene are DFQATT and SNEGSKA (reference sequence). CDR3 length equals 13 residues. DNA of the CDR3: TGCAGTGCCGGGTGGCCAGGGGGTCGGACCCAGTACTTC. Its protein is CSAGWPGGRTQYF.

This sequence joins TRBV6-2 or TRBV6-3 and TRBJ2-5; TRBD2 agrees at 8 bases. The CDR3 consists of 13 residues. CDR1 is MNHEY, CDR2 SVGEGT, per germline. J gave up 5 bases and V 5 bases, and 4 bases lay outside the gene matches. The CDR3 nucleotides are TGTGCCAGCAGTCGGGCTAGCGGGGAGACCCAGTACTTC. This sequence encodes CASSRASGETQYF.

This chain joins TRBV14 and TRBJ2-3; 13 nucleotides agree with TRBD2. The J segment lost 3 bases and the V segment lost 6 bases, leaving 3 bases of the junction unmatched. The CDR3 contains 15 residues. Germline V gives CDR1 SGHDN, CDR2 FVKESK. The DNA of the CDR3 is TGTGCCAGCAGTCAACTAGCGGGGGGGACAGATACGCAGTATTTT. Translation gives CASSQLAGGTDTQYF.

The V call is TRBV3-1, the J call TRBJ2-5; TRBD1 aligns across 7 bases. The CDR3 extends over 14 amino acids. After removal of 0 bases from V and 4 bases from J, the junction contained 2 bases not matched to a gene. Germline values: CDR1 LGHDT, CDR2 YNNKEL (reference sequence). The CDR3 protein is CASSQEGTVETQYF. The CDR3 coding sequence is TGTGCCAGCAGCCAAGAGGGGACAGTAGAGACCCAGTACTTC.

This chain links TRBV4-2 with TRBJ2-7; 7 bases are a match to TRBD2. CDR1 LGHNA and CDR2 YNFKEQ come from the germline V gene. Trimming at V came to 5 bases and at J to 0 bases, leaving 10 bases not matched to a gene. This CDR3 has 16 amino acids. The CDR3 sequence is CASSYQSGESSYEQYF. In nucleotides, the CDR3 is TGTGCCAGCAGCTACCAGAGCGGGGAAAGCTCCTACGAGCAGTACTTC.

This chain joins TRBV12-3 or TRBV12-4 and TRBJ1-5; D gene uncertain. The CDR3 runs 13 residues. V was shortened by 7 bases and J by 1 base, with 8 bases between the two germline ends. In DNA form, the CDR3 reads TGTGCCAGCACCGGGCAGAGCAATCAGCCCCAGCATTTT. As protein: CASTGQSNQPQHF.

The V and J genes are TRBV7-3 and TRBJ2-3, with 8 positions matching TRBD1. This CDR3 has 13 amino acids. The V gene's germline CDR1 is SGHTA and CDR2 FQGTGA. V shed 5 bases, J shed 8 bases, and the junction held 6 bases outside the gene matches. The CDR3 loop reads CASSAGQGGTQYF. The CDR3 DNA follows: TGTGCCAGCAGCGCTGGACAGGGAGGTACGCAGTATTTT.

The CDR3, as DNA: TGTGCCAGCAGCCCGGGGTTGCCTAATGAAAAACTGTTTTTT. Its translation: CASSPGLPNEKLFF. The chain combines TRBV7-9 with TRBJ1-4; no firm D call. This CDR3 region has 14 residues. Germline CDR1 reads SEHNR; CDR2 reads FQNEAQ (reference sequence). V lost 5 bases, J lost 3 bases, and 10 bases lay in between.